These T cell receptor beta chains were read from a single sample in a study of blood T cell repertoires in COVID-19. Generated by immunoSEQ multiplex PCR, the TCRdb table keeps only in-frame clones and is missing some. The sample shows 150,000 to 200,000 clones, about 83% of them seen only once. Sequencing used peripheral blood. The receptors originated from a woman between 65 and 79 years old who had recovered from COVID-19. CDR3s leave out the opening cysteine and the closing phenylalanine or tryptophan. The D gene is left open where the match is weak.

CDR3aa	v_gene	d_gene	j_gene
ASGPPSGLGNEQF	TRBV12-5	.	TRBJ2-1
ASSPPAGPDNYGYT	TRBV19	.	TRBJ1-2
AWSVTDRGPYEQY	TRBV30	TRBD1	TRBJ2-7
ASSPAGQVPYGYT	TRBV7-3	TRBD1	TRBJ1-2
ASSQAAGGDGYGYT	TRBV3-1/TRBV3-2	TRBD1	TRBJ1-2
ASSSTGVSGNTIY	TRBV5-1	TRBD1	TRBJ1-3
ASSQERGYPKNIQY	TRBV4-1	TRBD2	TRBJ2-4
ASSLGVPGSEEPQH	TRBV7-9	.	TRBJ1-5
ASSGQVDTEAF	TRBV10-1	.	TRBJ1-1
ASSENSPLEQY	TRBV6-1	.	TRBJ2-7
ASSPGRLAYEQY	TRBV18	.	TRBJ2-7
SVELGGERYNEQF	TRBV29-1	.	TRBJ2-1
ASSPWGGGEAF	TRBV12-3/TRBV12-4	.	TRBJ1-1
ASSLSGGITGELF	TRBV2	TRBD2	TRBJ2-2
ASSRGLGETQY	TRBV11-3	.	TRBJ2-5
ATSDPVGGDEKLF	TRBV24-1	.	TRBJ1-4
ASSPTGTGPNTEAF	TRBV18	TRBD1	TRBJ1-1
ASSPPGQTNTGELF	TRBV18	.	TRBJ2-2
ASTPGVGNQPQH	TRBV6-5	.	TRBJ1-5
ASSLVSVANYGYT	TRBV5-1	.	TRBJ1-2
ASSFPQGIEF	TRBV7-2	.	TRBJ2-1
ASSYQGVYEQY	TRBV6-2/TRBV6-3	TRBD1	TRBJ2-7
ASSILRGGLRGDTQY	TRBV19	.	TRBJ2-3
ASGRGQGTDTQY	TRBV2	TRBD1	TRBJ2-3
ASSSSWGLQETQY	TRBV7-9	.	TRBJ2-5
AWRQLAYEQY	TRBV30	.	TRBJ2-7